The 6 T cell receptor beta chains listed next were all sequenced from one sample in a study of blood T cell repertoires in COVID-19. TCRdb keeps only in-frame clones here, not all; method: immunoSEQ multiplex PCR. The table lists hundreds of thousands of clones, approximately 91% of them singletons. Sequenced sample: peripheral blood. Every receptor here comes from a woman in her 40s who had recovered from COVID-19.

The gene calls are TRBV6-4 and TRBJ1-2, with TRBD1 as a possible D gene (5 bases). This CDR3 region has 14 residues. From germline, CDR1 is MRHNA and CDR2 SNTAGT. V lost 6 bases, J lost 2 bases, and 13 bases lay in between. CDR3: CASSQGFGNYGYTF. The DNA of the CDR3 is TGTGCCAGCAGCCAGGGTTTCGGAAACTATGGCTACACCTTC.

This chain uses TRBV5-1 with TRBJ1-4; 8 bases are a match to TRBD1. After removal of 0 bases from V and 7 bases from J, the junction contained 5 bases not matched to a gene. The CDR3 extends over 15 amino acids. Looked up from germline, CDR1 is SGHRS and CDR2 is YFSETQ. CDR3: CASSLGTGPTEKLFF. CDR3 DNA sequence: TGCGCCAGCAGCTTGGGGACAGGGCCGACTGAAAAACTGTTTTTT.

The V call is TRBV2, the J call TRBJ1-2; D is ambiguous. V lost 8 bases and J 8 bases, leaving 9 bases between the germline ends. CDR1 SNHLY and CDR2 FYNNEI come from the germline V gene. The CDR3 length is 10 residues. The CDR3 sequence: CASGVAGYTF. In DNA form, the CDR3 reads TGTGCCAGCGGGGTAGCGGGCTACACCTTC.

The V and J genes are TRBV7-2 and TRBJ2-7, with TRBD1 matching over 7 bases. Germline CDR1 reads SGHTA; CDR2 reads FQGNSA. Trimming removed 1 base from V and 3 bases from J; junction bases left unmatched: 3. The CDR3 runs to 14 residues. For the CDR3, the DNA is TGTGCCAGCAGCTTAGGACAGGGATTCTACGAGCAGTACTTC. It encodes CASSLGQGFYEQYF.

This clone showed up just a few times. The gene calls are TRBV12-3 or TRBV12-4 and TRBJ1-2; no definite D call. The CDR3 is made up of 13 amino acids. The V end lost 5 bases, the J end lost 4 bases, and 11 bases lay between the germline ends. The CDR3 nucleotides are TGTGCCAGCAGTCCCGCCTCACTCTATGGCTACACCTTC. This translates into CASSPASLYGYTF.

This chain connects TRBV4-2 to TRBJ2-1; 9 nucleotides match TRBD1. The CDR3 contains 16 residues. The germline V gene encodes CDR1 LGHNA and CDR2 YNFKEQ. V shed 5 bases, J shed 6 bases, and the junction held 11 bases outside the gene matches. The CDR3 DNA follows: TGTGCCAGCAGCGAACTGGGACAGGGTAACCCCAATGAGCAGTTCTTC. Residues: CASSELGQGNPNEQFF.